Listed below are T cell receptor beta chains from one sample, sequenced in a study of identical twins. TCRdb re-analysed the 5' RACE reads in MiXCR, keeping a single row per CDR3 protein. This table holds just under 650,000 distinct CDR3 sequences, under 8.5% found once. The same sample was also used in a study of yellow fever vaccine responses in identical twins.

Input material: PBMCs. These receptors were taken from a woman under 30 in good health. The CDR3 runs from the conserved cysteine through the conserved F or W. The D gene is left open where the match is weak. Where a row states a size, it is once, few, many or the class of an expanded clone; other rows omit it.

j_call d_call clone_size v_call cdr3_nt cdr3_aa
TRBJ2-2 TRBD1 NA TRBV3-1 TGTGCCTCCACCCACCTAGACAGGGGCACCGGGGAGCTGTTTTTT CASTHLDRGTGELFF
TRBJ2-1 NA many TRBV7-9 TGTGCCAGCAGCTCGACGGGCGGTGAGCAGTTCTTC CASSSTGGEQFF
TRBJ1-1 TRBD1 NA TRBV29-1 TGCAGCGCTAGACAGGGGGCAGGTACTGAAGCTTTCTTT CSARQGAGTEAFF
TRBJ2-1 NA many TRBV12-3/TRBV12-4 TGTGCCAGCAGCGCTCAGCTAGTATCCGATGAGCAGTTCTTC CASSAQLVSDEQFF
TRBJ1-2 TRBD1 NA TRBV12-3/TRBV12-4 TGTGCCAGCAGTGGACAGGGGAAGAGCTATGGCTACACCTTC CASSGQGKSYGYTF
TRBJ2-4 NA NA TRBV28 TGTGCCAGCAGTTTAGAAGGGAGGACAGGCCGATGGACCAAAAACATTCAGTACTTC CASSLEGRTGRWTKNIQYF
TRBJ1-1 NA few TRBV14 TGTGCCAGCAGCCAAGTTGCCCGTGGGTCTGAAGCTTTCTTT CASSQVARGSEAFF
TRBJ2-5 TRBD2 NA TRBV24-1 TGTGCCACCGCAGCGGGGGCATTTCAAGAGACCCAGTACTTC CATAAGAFQETQYF
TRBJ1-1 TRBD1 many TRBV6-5 TGTGCCAGCAGCCCATCGACAGGGGAAGCTTTCTTT CASSPSTGEAFF
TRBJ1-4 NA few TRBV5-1 TGCGCCAGCAGCCTGGACAGCACAACTAATGAAAAACTGTTTTTT CASSLDSTTNEKLFF
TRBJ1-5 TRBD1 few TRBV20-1 TGCAGTGCTAACCCTGAGGACAGGGTCAATCAGCCCCAGCATTTT CSANPEDRVNQPQHF
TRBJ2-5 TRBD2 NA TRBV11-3 TGTGCCAGCAGCAAAGGACTAGCGGGAGGGACGGAGACCCAGTACTTC CASSKGLAGGTETQYF
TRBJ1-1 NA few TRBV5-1 TGCGCCAGCAGCTTGTTCGCGCTCAACACTGAAGCTTTCTTT CASSLFALNTEAFF
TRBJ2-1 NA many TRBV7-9 TGTGCCAGCAGCCGGGACGGACCAAATGAGCAGTTCTTC CASSRDGPNEQFF
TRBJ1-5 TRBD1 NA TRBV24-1 TGTGCCACCAGTCAACAGGGGCACGATCAGCCCCAGCATTTT CATSQQGHDQPQHF
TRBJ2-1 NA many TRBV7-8 TGTGCCAGCACCCCGTGGGGGTTCTCCTACAATGAGCAGTTCTTC CASTPWGFSYNEQFF
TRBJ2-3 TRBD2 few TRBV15 TGTGCCACCAGCAGAGCCCCCGGGACTAGCGGGAGGACAGATACGCAGTATTTT CATSRAPGTSGRTDTQYF